Listed below are T cell receptor beta chains from one sample, sequenced in a study of cytomegalovirus exposure and HLA in healthy donors. The table came from immunoSEQ multiplex PCR; TCRdb's copy has only in-frame clones and leaves some out. The data show 100,000 to 140,000 clones, about 74% seen once. The sample taken for sequencing was PBMCs. The receptors here all came from a woman aged 40 to 50 in good health and CMV-seropositive. Each CDR3 is given with its conserved first and last residue. D genes are given only for firm matches. Some rows have no size entry. The others give once, few or many, or a class for an expanded clone.

D gene	clone size	V gene	J gene	CDR3 DNA	CDR3 protein
.	.	TRBV19	TRBJ1-3	TGTGCCAGTCAAGACTTAACTTTGGGAGCTGGAAACACCATATATTTT	CASQDLTLGAGNTIYF
.	.	TRBV6-1	TRBJ2-6	TGTGCCAGCAGTGAATTCAGCTCTGGGGCCAACGTCCTGACTTTC	CASSEFSSGANVLTF
TRBD1	.	TRBV5-1	TRBJ2-7	TGCGCCAGCAGCTTGACAGGGGGAAGCTCCTACGAGCAGTACTTC	CASSLTGGSSYEQYF
TRBD1	.	TRBV7-2	TRBJ1-3	TGTGCCAGCAGCTTAGAGGGGACAGGGAGTGGAAACACCATATATTTT	CASSLEGTGSGNTIYF
TRBD2	few	TRBV30	TRBJ2-1	TGTGCCTGGAATCGACTAGCGGGGTCCTATGAGCAGTTCTTC	CAWNRLAGSYEQFF
.	.	TRBV11-1	TRBJ2-5	TGTGCCAGCAGCTTACAGGGGTACCAAGAGACCCAGTACTTC	CASSLQGYQETQYF
TRBD2	.	TRBV4-2	TRBJ2-1	TGTGCCAGCAGCCACCCTAGCGGGGGGGCCGGGGATGAGCAGTTCTTC	CASSHPSGGAGDEQFF
TRBD1	few	TRBV2	TRBJ2-5	TGTGCCAGCAGTGTAGGACAGGGCCGAGAGACCCAGTACTTC	CASSVGQGRETQYF
.	.	TRBV4-1	TRBJ1-5	TGCGCCAGCAGCCTAGATCTGACAGGTAGCAATCAGCCCCAGCATTTT	CASSLDLTGSNQPQHF
TRBD1	.	TRBV2	TRBJ1-2	TGTGCCAGCCGGGGGGGGAAGGACAGGAGGGCCTACACCTTC	CASRGGKDRRAYTF
.	.	TRBV7-2	TRBJ2-7	TGTGCCAGCAGCCGCGGGGGCTTGGCTTCCGAGCAGTACTTC	CASSRGGLASEQYF
.	.	TRBV5-1	TRBJ2-2	TGCGCCAGCAGAGTCACTCAGGGGGGCACCGGGGAGCTGTTTTTT	CASRVTQGGTGELFF
TRBD1	.	TRBV11-1	TRBJ2-1	TGTGCCAGCAGCGGACCGGGACAGGGCATGTACAATGAGCAGTTCTTC	CASSGPGQGMYNEQFF
.	.	TRBV18	TRBJ1-6	TGTGCCAGCTCACCTTTGAATCCGAGGAGTAGCTCCTATAATTCACCCCTCCACTTT	CASSPLNPRSSSYNSPLHF
TRBD2	.	TRBV7-7	TRBJ2-3	TGTGCTAGCAGCTTAGCGCCCGGGGGGGGCACAGATACGCAGTATTTT	CASSLAPGGGTDTQYF
TRBD2	.	TRBV6-5	TRBJ2-5	TGTGCCAGCAGTTTCTTCCTAGCGGGGGAGAAAGAGACCCAGTACTTC	CASSFFLAGEKETQYF
.	.	TRBV7-2	TRBJ1-3	TGTGCCAGCAGCTTAGAGGTCCAGGGAGGAAACACCATATATTTT	CASSLEVQGGNTIYF
.	.	TRBV7-9	TRBJ1-4	TGTGCCAGCAGCTATATACAGGGTTATAATGAAAAACTGTTTTTT	CASSYIQGYNEKLFF